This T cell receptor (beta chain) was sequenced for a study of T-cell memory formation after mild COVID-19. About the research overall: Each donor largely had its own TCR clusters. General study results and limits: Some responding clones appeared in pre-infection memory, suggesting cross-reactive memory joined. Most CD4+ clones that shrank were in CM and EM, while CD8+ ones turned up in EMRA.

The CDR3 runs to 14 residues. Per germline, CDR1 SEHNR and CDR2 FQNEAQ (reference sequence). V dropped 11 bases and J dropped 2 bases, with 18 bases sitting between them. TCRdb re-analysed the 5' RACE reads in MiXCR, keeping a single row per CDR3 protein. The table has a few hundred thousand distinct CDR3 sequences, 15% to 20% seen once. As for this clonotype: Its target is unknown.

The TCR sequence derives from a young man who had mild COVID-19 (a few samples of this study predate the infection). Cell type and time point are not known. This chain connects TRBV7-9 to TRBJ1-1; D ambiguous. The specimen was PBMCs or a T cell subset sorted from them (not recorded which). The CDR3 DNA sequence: TGTGCCTCCGGCGGAAACCTAGGCAACACTGAAGCTTTCTTT. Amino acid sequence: CASGGNLGNTEAFF.